The clone carrying this T cell receptor beta chain was seen a few times. Its antigen is not identified. The data were obtained in a study of T cell repertoires in cytomegalovirus infection. Study observations and caveats: Individuals carrying CMV plus the relevant HLA were identified by cumulative frequency of public TCR beta families. HLA-C-restricted TCR beta clonotypes specific for CMV led the ex vivo response.

This CDR3 has 15 residues. V gave up 3 bases and J gave up 9 bases; unmatched junction bases: 11. TCRdb independently ran MiXCR on the reads; one entry per CDR3 protein. The sample consists of 310,000 or so distinct CDR3 sequences, roughly a sixth of them appearing once. The TCR comes from a human donor in good health (CMV status not recorded). Some clones in this sample may be carry-over from other donors' samples. The chain couples TRBV12-3 or TRBV12-4 to TRBJ2-1; TRBD2 agrees at 7 bases. The sequenced material came from PBMCs. The DNA of the CDR3 is TGTGCCAGCAGTTTGCTGGCTAGCGGCGGGTCTGAGCAGTTCTTC. It translates to CASSLLASGGSEQFF.